This is a list of T cell receptor beta chains from one sample in a study of early T cells in non-severe SARS-CoV-2 infection. Using its own MiXCR run on the 5' RACE reads, TCRdb lists one record per CDR3 protein. This sample has about 26,000 distinct CDR3 sequences, with roughly 4% found just once. What was sequenced was whole blood. These receptors all stem from an adult who was a healthcare worker with PCR-confirmed SARS-CoV-2 infection or an uninfected control (not recorded which). Each CDR3 is given with its conserved first and last residue. A D gene is named only where the DNA matches it firmly. Size is omitted from some rows. Given values are once, few, many or a class for expanded clones.

V gene: TRBV20-1; J gene: TRBJ2-4; D gene: NA; clone size: many; CDR3 DNA: TGCAGTGCGGGGGACCGAGGTACCAAAAACATTCAGTACTTC; CDR3 protein: CSAGDRGTKNIQYF
V gene: TRBV11-2; J gene: TRBJ2-3; D gene: TRBD2; clone size: many; CDR3 DNA: TGTGCCAGCAGCGTCAGGGGATCACCGGGACTAGCTGGAGATACGCAGTATTTT; CDR3 protein: CASSVRGSPGLAGDTQYF
V gene: TRBV7-9; J gene: TRBJ2-7; D gene: NA; clone size: NA; CDR3 DNA: TGTGCCAGCAGCTTAGGAGGACTGGATGAGGACTTC; CDR3 protein: CASSLGGLDEDF
V gene: TRBV3-1; J gene: TRBJ2-5; D gene: NA; clone size: many; CDR3 DNA: TGTGCCAGCAGCCAAGATGAAGAGACCCAGTACTTC; CDR3 protein: CASSQDEETQYF
V gene: TRBV18; J gene: TRBJ2-7; D gene: NA; clone size: many; CDR3 DNA: TGTGCCAGCTCACCAACATCCTACGAGCAGTACTTC; CDR3 protein: CASSPTSYEQYF
V gene: TRBV6-5; J gene: TRBJ2-1; D gene: NA; clone size: NA; CDR3 DNA: TGTGCCAGCAGTTCAGCGGTTAGCTCCTACAATGAGCAGTTCTTC; CDR3 protein: CASSSAVSSYNEQFF
V gene: TRBV20-1; J gene: TRBJ2-2; D gene: NA; clone size: many; CDR3 DNA: TGCAGTGCTAGCGGCAGATCCACCGGGGAGCTGTTTTTT; CDR3 protein: CSASGRSTGELFF
V gene: TRBV29-1; J gene: TRBJ1-1; D gene: NA; clone size: NA; CDR3 DNA: TGCAGCGGCGCTTCCCAGGGAGGGACTGAAGCTTTCTTT; CDR3 protein: CSGASQGGTEAFF
V gene: TRBV7-9; J gene: TRBJ1-1; D gene: NA; clone size: many; CDR3 DNA: TGTGCCAGCAGCCTCAGGGACACTGAAGCTTTCTTT; CDR3 protein: CASSLRDTEAFF
V gene: TRBV6-5; J gene: TRBJ1-4; D gene: NA; clone size: many; CDR3 DNA: TGTGCCACCTCGAGACAGGTTAATGAAAAACTGTTTTTT; CDR3 protein: CATSRQVNEKLFF
V gene: TRBV2; J gene: TRBJ2-7; D gene: NA; clone size: many; CDR3 DNA: TGTGCCAGCAGTGAAAACCTAGGTTCCTACGAGCAGTACTTC; CDR3 protein: CASSENLGSYEQYF
V gene: TRBV20-1; J gene: TRBJ2-1; D gene: TRBD2; clone size: few; CDR3 DNA: TGCAGTGCTCACAGACTAGCGGGGGGAAACGGCTACAATGAGCAGTTCTTC; CDR3 protein: CSAHRLAGGNGYNEQFF
V gene: TRBV5-1; J gene: TRBJ2-7; D gene: NA; clone size: NA; CDR3 DNA: TGCGCCAGCAGCCCCGACAGCCTCTACGAGCAGTACTTC; CDR3 protein: CASSPDSLYEQYF
V gene: TRBV11-2; J gene: TRBJ2-5; D gene: NA; clone size: many; CDR3 DNA: TGTGCCAGCAGCTTAGAGGGTGCGGACGCGGGAGAGACCCAGTACTTC; CDR3 protein: CASSLEGADAGETQYF
V gene: TRBV12-5; J gene: TRBJ2-4; D gene: NA; clone size: many; CDR3 DNA: TGTGCTAGTGGTTCAAGGACGGGACGAAGCGCCAAAAACATTCAGTACTTC; CDR3 protein: CASGSRTGRSAKNIQYF
V gene: TRBV11-3; J gene: TRBJ2-1; D gene: TRBD1; clone size: many; CDR3 DNA: TGTGCCAGCAGCTTAGACCGGGACAGCAATGAGCAGTTCTTC; CDR3 protein: CASSLDRDSNEQFF
V gene: TRBV6-5; J gene: TRBJ2-1; D gene: NA; clone size: many; CDR3 DNA: TGTGCCAGCAGTTACCGTCGGGGTAATGAGCAGTTCTTC; CDR3 protein: CASSYRRGNEQFF
V gene: TRBV20-1; J gene: TRBJ1-1; D gene: NA; clone size: many; CDR3 DNA: TGCAGTGCCCAGCAGAACACTGAAGCTTTCTTT; CDR3 protein: CSAQQNTEAFF
V gene: TRBV30; J gene: TRBJ1-1; D gene: NA; clone size: NA; CDR3 DNA: TGTGCCTGTCCTATGGGACACCTAGGCACTGAAGCTTTCTTT; CDR3 protein: CACPMGHLGTEAFF
V gene: TRBV4-1; J gene: TRBJ2-7; D gene: TRBD2; clone size: NA; CDR3 DNA: TGCGCCAGCAGCCAAGATCCCCGGGAGGACTCCTACGAGCAGTACTTC; CDR3 protein: CASSQDPREDSYEQYF
V gene: TRBV5-8; J gene: TRBJ1-2; D gene: NA; clone size: few; CDR3 DNA: TGTGCCAGCAGCTTGCCAGACAGGCCCTATGGCTACACCTTC; CDR3 protein: CASSLPDRPYGYTF
V gene: TRBV11-2; J gene: TRBJ2-7; D gene: TRBD1; clone size: many; CDR3 DNA: TGTGCCAGCAGCTATCGCCGAGGAACAGGGGGTGTCCACGAGCAGTACTTC; CDR3 protein: CASSYRRGTGGVHEQYF
V gene: TRBV7-9; J gene: TRBJ2-6; D gene: TRBD1; clone size: NA; CDR3 DNA: TGTGCCAGCAGCTCCCTTGGACAGGGGCTCACTGGGGCCAACGTCCTGACTTTC; CDR3 protein: CASSSLGQGLTGANVLTF
V gene: TRBV19; J gene: TRBJ2-6; D gene: TRBD1; clone size: many; CDR3 DNA: TGTGCCAGTAGGGGACAGGCGCCCTACGTCCTGACTTTC; CDR3 protein: CASRGQAPYVLTF
V gene: TRBV6-5; J gene: TRBJ1-6; D gene: TRBD1; clone size: medium-sized; CDR3 DNA: TGTGCCAGCAGCGCACAGGGGTATAATTCACCCCTCCACTTT; CDR3 protein: CASSAQGYNSPLHF
V gene: TRBV7-8; J gene: TRBJ2-1; D gene: TRBD1; clone size: NA; CDR3 DNA: TGTGCCAGCAGCTTGTTGGGACAGTTTCGCGAGCAGTTCTTC; CDR3 protein: CASSLLGQFREQFF
V gene: TRBV6-5; J gene: TRBJ1-1; D gene: NA; clone size: NA; CDR3 DNA: TGTGCCAGCAGACGGGGATTCGAAGCTTTCTTT; CDR3 protein: CASRRGFEAFF
V gene: TRBV3-1; J gene: TRBJ2-7; D gene: TRBD2; clone size: few; CDR3 DNA: TGTGCCAGCAGCCGTAGCGGGGGCCAATCCTACGAGCAGTACTTC; CDR3 protein: CASSRSGGQSYEQYF
V gene: TRBV2; J gene: TRBJ1-1; D gene: NA; clone size: NA; CDR3 DNA: TGTGCCAGCGGACAGAACACTGAAGCTTTCTTT; CDR3 protein: CASGQNTEAFF
V gene: TRBV2; J gene: TRBJ2-1; D gene: NA; clone size: NA; CDR3 DNA: TGTGCCAGCAGTGGATGGGTTAACAATGAGCAGTTCTTC; CDR3 protein: CASSGWVNNEQFF
V gene: TRBV7-3; J gene: TRBJ2-7; D gene: TRBD2; clone size: many; CDR3 DNA: TGTGCCAGCAGCCCCGGGGGGGAGGAGCAGTACTTC; CDR3 protein: CASSPGGEEQYF
V gene: TRBV7-6; J gene: TRBJ1-2; D gene: NA; clone size: many; CDR3 DNA: TGTGCCAGCAGCTTAAACAGGGAAGGCGGCTACACCTTC; CDR3 protein: CASSLNREGGYTF
V gene: TRBV2; J gene: TRBJ1-5; D gene: NA; clone size: many; CDR3 DNA: TGTGCCAGCAGTGAAGTCGGGAGCCTTATGCCCCAGCATTTT; CDR3 protein: CASSEVGSLMPQHF
V gene: TRBV5-1; J gene: TRBJ2-2; D gene: NA; clone size: many; CDR3 DNA: TGCGCCAGCAGCTTACAGGGACCGAACACCGGGGAGCTGTTTTTT; CDR3 protein: CASSLQGPNTGELFF
V gene: TRBV6-5; J gene: TRBJ1-6; D gene: NA; clone size: many; CDR3 DNA: TGTGCCAGCAGTTCGCGCCCCGGAGTTAATTCACCCCTCCACTTT; CDR3 protein: CASSSRPGVNSPLHF